This T cell receptor beta chain derives from a study of T-cell reconstitution after alpha-beta-depleted transplantation in children. Study-level points and caveats: At the one-year point after transplant, T-cell counts and TCRbeta diversity were found to come mostly from T cells that had been newly produced. In patients about two months after transplant, alpha-beta T cells reportedly arose from several hundred expanded graft clones.

This clonotype showed up just a few times. Its specificity is unknown. TCRbeta library preparation incorporated unique molecular identifiers. MiXCR, run by TCRdb on the PCR reads, gives a single entry per CDR3 protein. This table has a few hundred thousand distinct CDR3 sequences, over 10% appearing once. This CDR3 spans 13 amino acids. V dropped 6 bases and J dropped 15 bases, with 21 bases sitting between them. The sequence was collected from a male patient aged 10-17 years who had a stem cell transplant for acute myeloid leukemia, so the T cells may come from the graft donor. J is TRBJ2-1 and V is TRBV12-3 or TRBV12-4; weak D call: TRBD1 (6 bases). Sequencing used PBMCs, mostly from graft donor cells, obtained 360 days after TCRalphabeta/CD19-depleted stem cell transplant. The CDR3 reads CASSPGQQPGLFF. CDR3 in DNA: TGTGCCAGCAGCCCTGGACAGCAACCGGGTCTGTTCTTC.